Included here is one T cell receptor (beta chain) sequence, with context. This table comes from immunoSEQ multiplex PCR, and its TCRdb copy is limited to in-frame clones, with some not included. The table shows around 150,000 clones, with about nine tenths occurring only once. The data are from a study of T cell responses to AZD1222 COVID-19 vaccine. Germline lookup yields CDR1 MGHRA and CDR2 YSYEKL. Trimming cost V 1 base and J 4 bases, with 8 bases left between them. CDR3 length equals 14 residues. The origin of this receptor is an adult who received the AZD1222 COVID-19 vaccine. The chain links TRBV4-1 to TRBJ1-5, with no clear D. The material was peripheral blood, obtained 28 days after the second AZD1222 dose. DNA for the CDR3: TGCGCCAGCAGCCAAGGGCAGTGGAATCAGCCCCAGCATTTT. It yields the protein CASSQGQWNQPQHF.